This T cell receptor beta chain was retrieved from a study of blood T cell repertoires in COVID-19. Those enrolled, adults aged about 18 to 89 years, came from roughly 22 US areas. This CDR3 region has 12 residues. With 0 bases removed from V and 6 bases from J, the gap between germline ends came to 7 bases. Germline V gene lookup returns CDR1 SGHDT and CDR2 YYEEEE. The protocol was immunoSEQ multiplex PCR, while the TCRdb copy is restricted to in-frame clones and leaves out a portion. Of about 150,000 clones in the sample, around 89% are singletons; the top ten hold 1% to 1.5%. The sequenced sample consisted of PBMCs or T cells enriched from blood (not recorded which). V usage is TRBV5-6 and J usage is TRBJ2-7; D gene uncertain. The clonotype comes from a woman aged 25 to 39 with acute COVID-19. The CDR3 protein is CASSLVGSEQYF. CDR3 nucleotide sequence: TGTGCCAGCAGCTTGGTCGGTAGCGAGCAGTACTTC.